This record covers a single T cell receptor (beta chain). The genes are named according to mouse. Sequencing relied on a cDNA template that was reverse transcribed from extracted RNA. Libraries were prepared by immunoSEQ multiplex PCR; TCRdb keeps only in-frame clonotypes and omits some of them. The profile covers roughly 110,000 clones, none occurring a single time. The sample is drawn from a study of CD8+ T cells in alopecia areata. This sequence originates from a C3H/HeJ mouse with alopecia areata. These mice share the MHC haplotype H2-k. The sample consisted of lesional skin.

The CDR3 protein is CASRHANSDYTF. The CDR3 bases that were read are TGTGCCAGCAGACACGCAAACTCC. The genes are TRBV13-1 and TRBJ1-2; D is undetermined. The sequenced fragment ends 4 residues before the CDR3 boundary, so the rest is inferred from the germline J gene. In germline, CDR1 is NSHNY, CDR2 SYGAGN. The CDR3 sequence is 12 residues long. Trimming removed 5 bases at V and 0 bases at J, with 5 bases between.